This T cell receptor beta chain was observed in a study of shared clonotypes between healthy human individuals. Study findings and constraints: Naive subsets typically showed greater estimated richness than memory subsets. Sharing across several donors was seen in approximately 5.2% of naive CD4 clonotypes.

About this clone: The antigen is undetermined.

V lost 1 base and J lost 6, with 16 bases in between. Per the germline V gene, CDR1 is SGHVS and CDR2 is FNYEAQ. This CDR3 has 16 amino acids. Recent vaccinations or acute infections were absent in the healthy HIV-negative adult donors. Within Nashville, Tennessee resided all donors, each a Caucasian adult. Only in-frame clones appear in the TCRdb table, and some are missing; sequencing was by immunoSEQ multiplex PCR. The profile covers over a million clones, with 65% to 80% appearing a single time and approximately 1.5% taken by the ten largest. The source of this sequence is a man aged 18 to 29 in good health. Sample: memory CD4+ T cells sorted from blood. The subset here: CD45RA-negative fraction. This chain uses TRBV7-6 with TRBJ2-1; possible D gene TRBD2, 6 bases. This CDR3 is CASSLGTAQLANEQFF. CDR3 bases: TGTGCCAGCAGCTTAGGTACGGCCCAACTAGCCAATGAGCAGTTCTTC.